Listed below are T cell receptor beta chains from one sample, sequenced in a study of cytomegalovirus exposure and HLA in healthy donors. Produced via immunoSEQ multiplex PCR; TCRdb's table is partial and in-frame only. This repertoire includes about 72,000 clones. Sample: PBMCs. The source is a middle-aged man in good health and CMV-seronegative. Each CDR3 is given with its conserved first and last residue. D genes are given only for firm matches.

CDR3 length: 14; D gene: TRBD1; J gene: TRBJ1-2; V gene: TRBV7-2; CDR3 DNA: TGTGCCAGCAGCTTGGACAGGGCGTTGGGGGGCTACACCTTC; CDR3 protein: CASSLDRALGGYTF
CDR3 length: 14; D gene: -; J gene: TRBJ1-1; V gene: TRBV19; CDR3 DNA: TGTGCCAGTAGTATTGAGTTTAGCGGCACTGAAGCTTTCTTT; CDR3 protein: CASSIEFSGTEAFF
CDR3 length: 15; D gene: -; J gene: TRBJ2-2; V gene: TRBV11-2; CDR3 DNA: TGTGCCAGCAGCTTAGGACAGGCTAACACCGGGGAGCTGTTTTTT; CDR3 protein: CASSLGQANTGELFF
CDR3 length: 15; D gene: -; J gene: TRBJ2-7; V gene: TRBV15; CDR3 DNA: TGTGCCACCAGCAGAGATCAAGGGAGCTCCTACGAGCAGTACTTC; CDR3 protein: CATSRDQGSSYEQYF
CDR3 length: 15; D gene: -; J gene: TRBJ1-2; V gene: TRBV5-4; CDR3 DNA: TGTGCCAGCAGCTTGGGACAGGAGACTAACTATGGCTACACCTTC; CDR3 protein: CASSLGQETNYGYTF
CDR3 length: 16; D gene: -; J gene: TRBJ1-5; V gene: TRBV2; CDR3 DNA: TGTGCCAGCAGTAACCAACCTCCAGGGGCTCGGCAGCCCCAGCATTTT; CDR3 protein: CASSNQPPGARQPQHF
CDR3 length: 14; D gene: -; J gene: TRBJ1-2; V gene: TRBV10-3; CDR3 DNA: TGTGCCATCAGTGAGTCTCCCCTGAACTATGGCTACACCTTC; CDR3 protein: CAISESPLNYGYTF
CDR3 length: 15; D gene: -; J gene: TRBJ1-5; V gene: TRBV9; CDR3 DNA: TGTGCCAGCAGCGTAGGGGTAGGGGGTGAACAGCCCCAGCATTTT; CDR3 protein: CASSVGVGGEQPQHF
CDR3 length: 16; D gene: -; J gene: TRBJ1-2; V gene: TRBV6-1; CDR3 DNA: TGTGCCAGCAGTGAAGAGAACTACCTAGACCTCTATGGCTACACCTTC; CDR3 protein: CASSEENYLDLYGYTF
CDR3 length: 14; D gene: TRBD2; J gene: TRBJ2-1; V gene: TRBV6-1; CDR3 DNA: TGTGCCGGGGACATAGCGGGGGGGAGCAATGAGCAGTTCTTC; CDR3 protein: CAGDIAGGSNEQFF
CDR3 length: 15; D gene: -; J gene: TRBJ1-4; V gene: TRBV4-1; CDR3 DNA: TGCGCCAGCAGCCAAGCAGGGGCACCTGATGAAAAACTGTTTTTT; CDR3 protein: CASSQAGAPDEKLFF
CDR3 length: 11; D gene: -; J gene: TRBJ1-5; V gene: TRBV19; CDR3 DNA: TGTGCCAGTAGTGATGGACAGCCGAAGCATTTT; CDR3 protein: CASSDGQPKHF
CDR3 length: 20; D gene: TRBD1; J gene: TRBJ2-6; V gene: TRBV4-2; CDR3 DNA: TGTGCCAGCAGCCAAGAGACGGCAGGGGGCCCTTTCTCTGGGGCCAACGTCCTGACTTTC; CDR3 protein: CASSQETAGGPFSGANVLTF
CDR3 length: 16; D gene: -; J gene: TRBJ1-2; V gene: TRBV9; CDR3 DNA: TGTGCCAGCAGCTTGGGGAGACTGACAGGCCCCTATGGCTACACCTTC; CDR3 protein: CASSLGRLTGPYGYTF
CDR3 length: 18; D gene: TRBD1; J gene: TRBJ1-5; V gene: TRBV5-4; CDR3 DNA: TGTGCCAGCAGCAATGCCGGGACAGCGGCCGGTCGGAATCAGCCCCAGCATTTT; CDR3 protein: CASSNAGTAAGRNQPQHF
CDR3 length: 13; D gene: -; J gene: TRBJ1-6; V gene: TRBV18; CDR3 DNA: TGTGCCAGCTCACAAACCACAGATTCACCCCTCCACTTT; CDR3 protein: CASSQTTDSPLHF
CDR3 length: 17; D gene: -; J gene: TRBJ1-4; V gene: TRBV4-2; CDR3 DNA: TGTGCCAGCAGCCAAGATGTCCCGCCCGGTCGGGAAGAAAAACTGTTTTTT; CDR3 protein: CASSQDVPPGREEKLFF